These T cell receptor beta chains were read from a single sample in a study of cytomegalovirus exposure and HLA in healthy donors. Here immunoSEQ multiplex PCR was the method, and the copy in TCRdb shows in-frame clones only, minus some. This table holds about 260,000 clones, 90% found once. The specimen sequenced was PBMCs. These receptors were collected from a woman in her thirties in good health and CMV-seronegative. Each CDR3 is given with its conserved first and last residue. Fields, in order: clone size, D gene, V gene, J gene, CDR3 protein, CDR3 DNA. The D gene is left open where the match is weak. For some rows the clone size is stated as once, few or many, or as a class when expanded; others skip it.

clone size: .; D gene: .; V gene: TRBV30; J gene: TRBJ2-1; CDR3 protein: CAWSKSLAGPLAFGNEQFF; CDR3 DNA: TGTGCCTGGAGTAAGTCCCTCGCGGGGCCCTTAGCTTTTGGCAATGAGCAGTTCTTC
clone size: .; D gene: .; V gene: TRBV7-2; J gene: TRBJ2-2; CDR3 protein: CASSLASPTRELFF; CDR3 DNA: TGTGCCAGCAGCTTAGCGAGTCCGACGAGGGAGCTGTTTTTT
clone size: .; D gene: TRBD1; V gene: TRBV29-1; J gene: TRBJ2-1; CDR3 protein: CSVPPGQGPSDEQFF; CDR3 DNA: TGCAGCGTTCCCCCGGGACAGGGACCTTCGGATGAGCAGTTCTTC
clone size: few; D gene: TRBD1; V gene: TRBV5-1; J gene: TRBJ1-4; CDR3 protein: CASSLQGAQEKLFF; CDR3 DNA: TGCGCCAGCAGCCTACAGGGGGCGCAAGAAAAACTGTTTTTT
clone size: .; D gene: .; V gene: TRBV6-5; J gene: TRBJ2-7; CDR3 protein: CASRSEYGRSEQYF; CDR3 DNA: TGTGCCAGCCGATCTGAGTACGGGAGAAGCGAGCAGTACTTC
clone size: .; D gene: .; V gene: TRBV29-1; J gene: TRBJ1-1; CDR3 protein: CSVAHRTGPMNTEAFF; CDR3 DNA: TGCAGCGTTGCCCATCGAACAGGTCCTATGAACACTGAAGCTTTCTTT
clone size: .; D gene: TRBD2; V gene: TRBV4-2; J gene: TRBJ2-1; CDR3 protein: CASSQDLGLAGNNEQFF; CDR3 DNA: TGTGCCAGCAGCCAAGATCTCGGACTAGCGGGGAACAATGAGCAGTTCTTC
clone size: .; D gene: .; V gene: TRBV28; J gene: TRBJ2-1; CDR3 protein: CASSVGSYNEQFF; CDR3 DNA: TGTGCCAGCAGTGTTGGCTCCTACAATGAGCAGTTCTTC
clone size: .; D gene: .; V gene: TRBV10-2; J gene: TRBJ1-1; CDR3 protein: CASTDGTEAFF; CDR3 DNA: TGCGCCAGCACAGATGGCACTGAAGCTTTCTTT
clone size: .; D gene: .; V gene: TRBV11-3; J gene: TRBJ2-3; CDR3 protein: CASSLGGGDADTQYF; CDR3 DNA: TGTGCCAGCAGCTTAGGAGGGGGTGACGCAGATACGCAGTATTTT
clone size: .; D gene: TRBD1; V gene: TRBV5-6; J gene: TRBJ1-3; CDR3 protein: CASSFVDRGGNTIYF; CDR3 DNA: TGTGCCAGCAGCTTCGTGGACAGGGGGGGAAACACCATATATTTT
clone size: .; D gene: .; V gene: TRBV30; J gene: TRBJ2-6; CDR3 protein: CAWGEPGANVLTF; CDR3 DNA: TGTGCCTGGGGGGAGCCCGGGGCCAACGTCCTGACTTTC
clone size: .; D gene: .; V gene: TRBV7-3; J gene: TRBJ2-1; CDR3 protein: CASSFTNEQFF; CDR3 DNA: TGTGCCAGCAGCTTCACAAATGAGCAGTTCTTC
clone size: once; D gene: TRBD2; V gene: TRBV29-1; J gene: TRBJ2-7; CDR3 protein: CSVELIAGETYEQYF; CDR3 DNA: TGCAGCGTTGAACTCATAGCGGGAGAAACCTACGAGCAGTACTTC
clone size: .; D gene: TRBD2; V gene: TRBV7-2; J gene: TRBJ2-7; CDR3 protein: CASSPRTSGSYEQYF; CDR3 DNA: TGTGCCAGCAGCCCACGGACTAGCGGCTCCTACGAGCAGTACTTC
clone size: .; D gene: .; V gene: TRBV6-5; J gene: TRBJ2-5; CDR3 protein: CASSYDWGQETQYF; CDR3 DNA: TGTGCCAGCAGTTACGATTGGGGACAAGAGACCCAGTACTTC
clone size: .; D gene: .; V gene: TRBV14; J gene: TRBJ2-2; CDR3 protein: CASSQGSGELFF; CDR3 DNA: TGTGCCAGCAGCCAGGGCAGCGGGGAGCTGTTTTTT
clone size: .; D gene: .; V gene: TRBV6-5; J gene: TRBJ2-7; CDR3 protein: CASRGQPYEQYF; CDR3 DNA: TGTGCCAGCAGGGGACAACCCTACGAGCAGTACTTC
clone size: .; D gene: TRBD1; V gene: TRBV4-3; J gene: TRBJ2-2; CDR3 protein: CASSHERGRETGELFF; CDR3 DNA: TGCGCCAGCAGCCACGAAAGGGGGCGAGAGACCGGGGAGCTGTTTTTT
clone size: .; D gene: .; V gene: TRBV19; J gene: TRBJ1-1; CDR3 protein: CASGPGTENTEAFF; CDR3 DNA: TGTGCCAGTGGACCCGGGACGGAGAACACTGAAGCTTTCTTT
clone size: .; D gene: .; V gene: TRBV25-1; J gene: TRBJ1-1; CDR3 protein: CASSEFVGVNTEAFF; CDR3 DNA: TGTGCCAGCAGTGAATTTGTGGGGGTGAACACTGAAGCTTTCTTT
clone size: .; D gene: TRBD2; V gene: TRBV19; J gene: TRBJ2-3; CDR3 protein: CASSLAGLTDTQYF; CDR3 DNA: TGTGCCAGTAGTCTAGCGGGACTCACAGATACGCAGTATTTT
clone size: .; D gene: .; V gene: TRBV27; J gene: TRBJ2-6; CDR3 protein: CASSLSVAEAGKNVLTF; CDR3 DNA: TGTGCCAGCAGTTTATCGGTAGCGGAGGCCGGGAAGAACGTCCTGACTTTC
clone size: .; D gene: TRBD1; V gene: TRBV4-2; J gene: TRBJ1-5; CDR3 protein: CASSQATGGNQPQHF; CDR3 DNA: TGTGCCAGCAGCCAGGCGACAGGGGGCAATCAGCCCCAGCATTTT
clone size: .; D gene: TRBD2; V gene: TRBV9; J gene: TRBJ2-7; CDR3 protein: CASSLGTSDSYEQYF; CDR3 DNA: TGTGCCAGCAGCCTCGGGACTAGCGACTCCTACGAGCAGTACTTC
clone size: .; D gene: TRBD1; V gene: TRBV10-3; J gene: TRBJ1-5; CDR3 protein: CAISSGQGTRNQPQHF; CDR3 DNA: TGTGCCATCAGCTCAGGACAGGGGACCCGCAATCAGCCCCAGCATTTT
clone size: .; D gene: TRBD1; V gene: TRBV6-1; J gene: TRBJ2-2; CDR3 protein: CASSVDRHAPELFF; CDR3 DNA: TGTGCCAGCAGTGTGGACAGGCACGCTCCTGAGCTGTTTTTT
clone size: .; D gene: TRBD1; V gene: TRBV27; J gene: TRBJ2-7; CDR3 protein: CASSFGTGFGTSPYEQYF; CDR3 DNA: TGTGCCAGCAGTTTTGGGACAGGGTTTGGGACCAGCCCCTACGAGCAGTACTTC
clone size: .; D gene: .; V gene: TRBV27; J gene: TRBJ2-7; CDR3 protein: CASSLLGTHEQYF; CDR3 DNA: TGTGCCAGCAGTCTACTAGGGACCCACGAGCAGTACTTC